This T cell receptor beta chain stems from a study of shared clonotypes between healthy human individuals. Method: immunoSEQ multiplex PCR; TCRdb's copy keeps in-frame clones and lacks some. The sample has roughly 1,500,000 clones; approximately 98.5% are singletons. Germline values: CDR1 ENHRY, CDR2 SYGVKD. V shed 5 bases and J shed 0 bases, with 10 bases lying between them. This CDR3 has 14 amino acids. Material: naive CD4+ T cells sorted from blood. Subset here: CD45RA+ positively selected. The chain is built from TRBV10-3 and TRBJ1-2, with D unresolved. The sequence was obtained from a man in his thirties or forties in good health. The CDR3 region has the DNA TGTGCCATCAGTTTGACATCATCTAACTATGGCTACACCTTC. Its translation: CAISLTSSNYGYTF.